These T cell receptor beta chains were read from a single sample in a study of cytomegalovirus exposure and HLA in healthy donors. Assay: immunoSEQ multiplex PCR; the TCRdb copy retains only in-frame clones and omits some. The repertoire holds 90,000 to 120,000 clones, 60% to 80% seen once, with roughly 2.3% in the top ten. The sequenced material came from PBMCs. Receptors originate from a man aged 18-30 years in good health and CMV-seronegative. Each CDR3 is given with its conserved first and last residue. A D gene is named only where the DNA matches it firmly. Some rows have no size entry. The others give once, few or many, or a class for an expanded clone.

v_gene: TRBV4-3
abundance: .
j_gene: TRBJ2-2
d_gene: .
CDR3aa: CASSQFARGNTGELFF
CDR3nt: TGCGCCAGCAGCCAATTTGCGCGGGGGAACACCGGGGAGCTGTTTTTT

v_gene: TRBV7-9
abundance: .
j_gene: TRBJ1-4
d_gene: .
CDR3aa: CSSSPRQLNTNEKLFF
CDR3nt: TGTTCCAGCAGCCCGCGACAGCTGAATACTAATGAAAAACTGTTTTTT

v_gene: TRBV2
abundance: .
j_gene: TRBJ2-1
d_gene: TRBD2
CDR3aa: CATLLAGDNEQFF
CDR3nt: TGTGCCACCCTCCTAGCGGGTGACAATGAGCAGTTCTTC

v_gene: TRBV15
abundance: .
j_gene: TRBJ2-5
d_gene: TRBD2
CDR3aa: CATSRDAGGAWETQYF
CDR3nt: TGTGCCACCAGCAGAGATGCGGGGGGCGCTTGGGAGACCCAGTACTTC

v_gene: TRBV9
abundance: .
j_gene: TRBJ2-3
d_gene: TRBD2
CDR3aa: CASSVGPSGGGTDTQYF
CDR3nt: TGTGCCAGCAGCGTAGGGCCTAGCGGGGGGGGGACAGATACGCAGTATTTT

v_gene: TRBV15
abundance: .
j_gene: TRBJ1-1
d_gene: .
CDR3aa: CATRLDRASNTEAFF
CDR3nt: TGTGCCACCAGGCTAGACCGTGCCTCGAACACTGAAGCTTTCTTT

v_gene: TRBV29-1
abundance: .
j_gene: TRBJ2-7
d_gene: TRBD1
CDR3aa: CSVGDRPPEQYF
CDR3nt: TGCAGCGTCGGGGACAGACCGCCCGAGCAGTACTTC

v_gene: TRBV19
abundance: .
j_gene: TRBJ1-5
d_gene: .
CDR3aa: CASSIGGGGNQPQHF
CDR3nt: TGTGCCAGTAGTATAGGGGGCGGAGGCAATCAGCCCCAGCATTTT

v_gene: TRBV5-1
abundance: .
j_gene: TRBJ1-2
d_gene: TRBD1
CDR3aa: CASRNTGQPLGYTF
CDR3nt: TGCGCCAGCAGAAACACGGGACAGCCCCTTGGCTACACCTTC

v_gene: TRBV6-5
abundance: .
j_gene: TRBJ2-7
d_gene: .
CDR3aa: CASSLRGRGEQYF
CDR3nt: TGTGCCAGCAGTTTGCGGGGGCGGGGCGAGCAGTACTTC

v_gene: TRBV28
abundance: .
j_gene: TRBJ2-7
d_gene: TRBD1
CDR3aa: CASTVTGGVSYEQYF
CDR3nt: TGTGCCAGCACCGTGACAGGGGGGGTCTCCTACGAGCAGTACTTC

v_gene: TRBV4-2
abundance: .
j_gene: TRBJ1-4
d_gene: TRBD1
CDR3aa: CASSPPGQENEKLFF
CDR3nt: TGTGCCAGCAGCCCCCCTGGACAGGAGAATGAAAAACTGTTTTTT

v_gene: TRBV7-9
abundance: .
j_gene: TRBJ2-7
d_gene: .
CDR3aa: CSSSLAPGPYEQYF
CDR3nt: TGTTCCAGCAGCTTAGCGCCGGGTCCCTACGAGCAGTACTTC

v_gene: TRBV9
abundance: .
j_gene: TRBJ2-3
d_gene: TRBD2
CDR3aa: CASSVGSGGATDTQYF
CDR3nt: TGTGCCAGCAGCGTAGGGAGCGGGGGGGCCACAGATACGCAGTATTTT

v_gene: TRBV7-8
abundance: .
j_gene: TRBJ2-1
d_gene: .
CDR3aa: CASSSRSGGRSSYNEQFF
CDR3nt: TGTGCCAGCAGCTCGAGGTCTGGCGGAAGGAGCTCCTACAATGAGCAGTTCTTC

v_gene: TRBV5-6
abundance: .
j_gene: TRBJ2-3
d_gene: TRBD2
CDR3aa: CASSLRGGSDTQYF
CDR3nt: TGTGCCAGCAGCTTGCGGGGGGGGTCAGATACGCAGTATTTT

v_gene: TRBV19
abundance: few
j_gene: TRBJ2-7
d_gene: .
CDR3aa: CASSSAGQLAYEQYF
CDR3nt: TGTGCCAGTAGTTCCGCGGGACAGCTAGCCTACGAGCAGTACTTC

v_gene: TRBV5-1
abundance: .
j_gene: TRBJ1-4
d_gene: .
CDR3aa: CASSFAGNEKLFF
CDR3nt: TGCGCCAGCAGCTTCGCAGGGAATGAAAAACTGTTTTTT

v_gene: TRBV4-2
abundance: .
j_gene: TRBJ1-2
d_gene: TRBD1
CDR3aa: CASSPGDRVNGYTF
CDR3nt: TGTGCCAGCAGCCCGGGGGACAGGGTGAATGGCTACACCTTC

v_gene: TRBV19
abundance: .
j_gene: TRBJ2-5
d_gene: .
CDR3aa: CATTAGTAQETQYF
CDR3nt: TGTGCCACTACCGCAGGAACCGCACAAGAGACCCAGTACTTC

v_gene: TRBV6-6
abundance: .
j_gene: TRBJ1-6
d_gene: TRBD1
CDR3aa: CASTYAGTGVSPLHF
CDR3nt: TGTGCCAGCACCTACGCCGGGACAGGGGTATCACCCCTCCACTTT

v_gene: TRBV28
abundance: .
j_gene: TRBJ1-6
d_gene: .
CDR3aa: CASSLGTGYNSPLHF
CDR3nt: TGTGCCAGCAGTTTGGGCACAGGGTATAATTCACCCCTCCACTTT

v_gene: TRBV7-6
abundance: once
j_gene: TRBJ1-2
d_gene: TRBD1
CDR3aa: CASSLFAGGAYGYTF
CDR3nt: TGTGCCAGCAGCTTATTCGCAGGGGGCGCCTATGGCTACACCTTC

v_gene: TRBV25-1
abundance: .
j_gene: TRBJ2-3
d_gene: .
CDR3aa: CASSELSGSTDTQYF
CDR3nt: TGTGCCAGCAGTGAATTGAGCGGGAGCACAGATACGCAGTATTTT

v_gene: TRBV19
abundance: few
j_gene: TRBJ1-5
d_gene: .
CDR3aa: CASSTHRDSNQPQHF
CDR3nt: TGTGCCAGTAGTACACACAGGGATAGCAATCAGCCCCAGCATTTT

v_gene: TRBV27
abundance: few
j_gene: TRBJ2-7
d_gene: .
CDR3aa: CASRSDYGIYEQYF
CDR3nt: TGTGCCAGCAGATCGGACTATGGGATTTACGAGCAGTACTTC

v_gene: TRBV6-1
abundance: .
j_gene: TRBJ2-7
d_gene: .
CDR3aa: CASSVGVRDYEQYF
CDR3nt: TGTGCCAGCAGTGTGGGTGTCAGGGACTACGAGCAGTACTTC

v_gene: TRBV14
abundance: .
j_gene: TRBJ2-7
d_gene: .
CDR3aa: CASSHDTVYEQYF
CDR3nt: TGTGCCAGCAGCCATGACACCGTCTACGAGCAGTACTTC

v_gene: TRBV20-1
abundance: once
j_gene: TRBJ2-7
d_gene: .
CDR3aa: CSVEGVAEQYF
CDR3nt: TGCAGTGTTGAGGGGGTGGCCGAGCAGTACTTC

v_gene: TRBV19
abundance: .
j_gene: TRBJ1-1
d_gene: .
CDR3aa: CASSILGREAFF
CDR3nt: TGTGCCAGTAGTATTTTGGGCAGAGAAGCTTTCTTT

v_gene: TRBV28
abundance: .
j_gene: TRBJ1-5
d_gene: .
CDR3aa: CASTPGTLRRPQHF
CDR3nt: TGTGCCAGCACCCCGGGGACACTCCGGAGGCCCCAGCATTTT

v_gene: TRBV29-1
abundance: .
j_gene: TRBJ1-2
d_gene: TRBD1
CDR3aa: CSVGLGQGTINYGYPF
CDR3nt: TGCAGCGTTGGTCTGGGACAGGGCACTATTAACTATGGCTACCCCTTC

v_gene: TRBV7-8
abundance: .
j_gene: TRBJ1-5
d_gene: TRBD1
CDR3aa: CASSLVVDRALRQPQHF
CDR3nt: TGTGCCAGCAGCTTAGTGGTGGACAGGGCTCTGAGACAGCCCCAGCATTTT

v_gene: TRBV5-5
abundance: few
j_gene: TRBJ1-1
d_gene: TRBD1
CDR3aa: CASSFNRGGDFEAFF
CDR3nt: TGTGCCAGCAGCTTTAACAGGGGTGGTGACTTTGAAGCTTTCTTT

v_gene: TRBV18
abundance: few
j_gene: TRBJ1-1
d_gene: .
CDR3aa: CASSSKGGADTEAFF
CDR3nt: TGTGCCAGCTCGTCGAAAGGGGGGGCGGACACTGAAGCTTTCTTT

v_gene: TRBV5-4
abundance: .
j_gene: TRBJ2-5
d_gene: TRBD1
CDR3aa: CASSYRQGAGETQYF
CDR3nt: TGTGCCAGCAGCTACCGACAGGGGGCAGGAGAGACCCAGTACTTC

v_gene: TRBV9
abundance: .
j_gene: TRBJ1-5
d_gene: TRBD1
CDR3aa: CASSVGQGVGQPQHF
CDR3nt: TGTGCCAGCAGCGTAGGACAGGGGGTAGGTCAGCCCCAGCATTTT

v_gene: TRBV14
abundance: .
j_gene: TRBJ2-2
d_gene: .
CDR3aa: CASSQDTGTGELFF
CDR3nt: TGTGCCAGCAGCCAAGATACAGGAACAGGGGAGCTGTTTTTT

v_gene: TRBV2
abundance: .
j_gene: TRBJ2-2
d_gene: TRBD1
CDR3aa: CASRTDRVTGELFF
CDR3nt: TGTGCCAGCAGAACCGACAGGGTTACCGGGGAGCTGTTTTTT

v_gene: TRBV4-1
abundance: .
j_gene: TRBJ2-7
d_gene: TRBD2
CDR3aa: CASSQAGSGGEGEQYF
CDR3nt: TGCGCCAGCAGCCAAGCTGGCAGTGGCGGGGAGGGCGAGCAGTACTTC

v_gene: TRBV19
abundance: .
j_gene: TRBJ2-1
d_gene: .
CDR3aa: CASGKQGPGDEQFF
CDR3nt: TGTGCCAGTGGTAAACAGGGACCCGGGGATGAGCAGTTCTTC

v_gene: TRBV15
abundance: few
j_gene: TRBJ1-5
d_gene: .
CDR3aa: CATSRDDQPQHF
CDR3nt: TGTGCCACCAGCAGAGACGATCAGCCCCAGCATTTT

v_gene: TRBV5-4
abundance: .
j_gene: TRBJ2-4
d_gene: .
CDR3aa: CASSILAKNIQYF
CDR3nt: TGTGCCAGCAGCATCCTAGCCAAAAACATTCAGTACTTC

v_gene: TRBV4-2
abundance: .
j_gene: TRBJ1-2
d_gene: TRBD1
CDR3aa: CASSADREDYGYTF
CDR3nt: TGTGCCAGCAGCGCGGACAGGGAGGACTATGGCTACACCTTC

v_gene: TRBV11-2
abundance: .
j_gene: TRBJ1-6
d_gene: TRBD1
CDR3aa: CASSRGQGVGNSPLHF
CDR3nt: TGTGCCAGCAGCAGAGGACAGGGCGTGGGGAATTCACCCCTCCACTTT

v_gene: TRBV6-1
abundance: .
j_gene: TRBJ1-5
d_gene: TRBD1
CDR3aa: CASSQDRVGNQPQHF
CDR3nt: TGTGCCAGCAGTCAGGACAGGGTTGGCAATCAGCCCCAGCATTTT

v_gene: TRBV2
abundance: few
j_gene: TRBJ1-1
d_gene: .
CDR3aa: CASNRDLNTEAFF
CDR3nt: TGTGCCAGCAATCGGGACTTGAACACTGAAGCTTTCTTT

v_gene: TRBV28
abundance: .
j_gene: TRBJ2-4
d_gene: .
CDR3aa: CASTPPRGAKNIQYF
CDR3nt: TGTGCCAGCACCCCCCCTAGGGGGGCCAAAAACATTCAGTACTTC